One sample yielded the 6 T cell receptor beta chains listed below, sequenced in a study of T cell changes during pregnancy in multiple sclerosis. The assay was immunoSEQ multiplex PCR, and TCRdb's table has in-frame clones only and misses some. The sample has over 80,000 clones; approximately 90% are singletons. This sample comprised peripheral blood, obtained in the second trimester of pregnancy. The origin of the receptors is a female donor in good health, enrolled as a control in a pregnancy study.

The rearrangement joins TRBV7-2 to TRBJ2-3, with 7 bases matching TRBD2. Losses at the gene ends were 6 bases for V and 0 bases for J; bases not matched to a gene: 6. Germline assignment: CDR1 SGHTA and CDR2 FQGNSA. The CDR3 consists of 15 residues. The CDR3 DNA is TGTGCCAGCAGTTCGAGCGGGACTAGCACAGATACGCAGTATTTT. Translated, it gives CASSSSGTSTDTQYF. The variable domain in full, completed from reference TRBV7-2 and TRBJ2-3, reads GAGVSQSPSNKVTEKGKDVELRCDPISGHTALYWYRQSLGQGLEFLIYFQGNSAPDKSGLPSDRFSAERTGGSVSTLTIQRTQQEDSAVYLCASSSSGTSTDTQYFGPGTRLTVL.

The V and J genes are TRBV5-1 and TRBJ2-1; a weak D match, TRBD2 (5 bases). The length of the CDR3 is 16 residues. V gave up 3 bases and J gave up 0 bases, with 13 bases separating them. Germline V CDR1 and CDR2: SGHRS, YFSETQ. The DNA of the CDR3 is TGCGCCAGCAGCTATAGCGCCGAGAGCTCCTACAATGAGCAGTTCTTC. This encodes CASSYSAESSYNEQFF.

The chain couples TRBV4-3 to TRBJ1-4; D possibly corresponds to TRBD1 (6 bases). Germline V gives CDR1 LGHNA, CDR2 YSLEER. The length of the CDR3 is 16 residues. V lost 0 bases, J lost 6 bases, and 14 bases lay in between. CDR3 nucleotide sequence: TGCGCCAGCAGCCAAGATCCGAGGGGGAGCTATGAAAAACTGTTTTTT. It yields the protein CASSQDPRGSYEKLFF.

The chain employs TRBV11-2 and TRBJ2-1; D possibly corresponds to TRBD2 (5 bases). CDR1 is SGHAT and CDR2 is FQNNGV in the germline V gene. CDR3 length: 12 residues. Trimming pared 4 bases from V and 15 bases from J, leaving 16 bases between. CDR3 DNA: TGTGCCAGCAGCTCCCCCAACGGAGGAGGGTTCTTC. It specifies CASSSPNGGGFF.

The CDR3 region is CASRIGTGNEKLFF. DNA for the CDR3: TGTGCCAGCAGGATCGGGACAGGGAATGAAAAACTGTTTTTT. The V call is TRBV7-2, the J call TRBJ1-4; 9 bases agree with TRBD1. The trim removed 6 bases at V and 5 bases at J, leaving 4 bases unmatched. Germline lookup yields CDR1 SGHTA and CDR2 FQGNSA. The CDR3 is 14 residues long.

This chain connects TRBV6-1 to TRBJ1-3, with D possibly TRBD1 on 6 matching bases. Trimming shortened V by 7 bases and J by 0 bases, and 13 bases separated the two germline ends. Germline V CDR1 and CDR2: MNHNS, SASEGT. This CDR3 has 15 residues. In DNA, the CDR3 is TGTGCCAGCACCGGACAGACAGTCTCTGGAAACACCATATATTTT. Its translation is CASTGQTVSGNTIYF.